This T cell receptor beta chain was profiled in a study of T cell responses to AZD1222 COVID-19 vaccine. Sequenced by immunoSEQ multiplex PCR; TCRdb stores in-frame clones only, minus some. The sample carries fewer than 120,000 clones, around 81% recorded once. Germline assignment: CDR1 LNHDA and CDR2 SQIVND (reference sequence). Trimming removed 7 bases at V and 10 bases at J, with 14 bases between. CDR3 length: 13 amino acids. Study conclusions and caveats: Repertoires in all cases were sampled only once the peak T cell response had passed. Females outnumbered males among donors, who were mostly white British; clonal diversity was possibly underestimated.

Of note for this clone: The antigen is not known.

The chain recombines TRBV19 with TRBJ1-6; tentatively, D is TRBD1 (5 bases). The input for sequencing was peripheral blood, taken on day 0 of AZD1222 vaccination. This receptor was taken from an adult in good health. CDR3 region: CASNKGPGSPLHF. The DNA of the CDR3 is TGTGCCAGTAATAAGGGGCCTGGATCACCCCTCCACTTT.